This record looks at one T cell receptor (beta chain) sequence and its context. There is no known antigen for this receptor. Base qualities are not at hand, and no much larger clone is one base apart. The collaborating institutions used their own protocols to collect whole blood in K2EDTA tubes. For TCRbeta analysis, collaborators shipped samples in one of three forms: frozen whole blood, isolated PBMCs, or DNA extracted from either of those sample types. After removal of 6 bases from V and 2 bases from J, the junction retains 10 bases not matched to a gene. The germline V gene (reference sequence) yields MNHEY for CDR1 and SMNVEV for CDR2. The CDR3 measures 16 amino acids from cysteine to phenylalanine. Of the read, only the CDR3 DNA is kept; its 48 bases are in frame from base 1. This record comes from a study of blood T cell repertoires in COVID-19 (dated by TCRdb to 2018 to 2021). Turning to the overall study: Collaborator samples came from the United States, Italy and Spain and covered acute and convalescent phases of COVID-19. The material from the prospective study consisted of cDNA or gDNA derived from T cells, B-cell-depleted T cells, or PBMCs. The dataset comprised deeply sampled blood TCRbeta repertoires from subjects exposed to, actively infected with, or recovered from COVID-19. The repertoires were released in a freely available public database intended as a resource for research on the immune response to SARS-CoV-2. The samples were drawn from the first 160 participants of the ongoing ImmuneRACE study and from over a thousand subjects provided by 6 global collaborators. A de-identified subject ID, COVID-19 status, age in years and sex were almost always included in the sample metadata. Where available, HLA class I and class II types were taken from metadata supplied by the sample provider and were not determined by assay-based typing.

TCRbeta CDR3 regions were amplified from genomic DNA using the immunoSEQ Assay, a bias-controlled multiplex PCR. From the authors' description of their analysis: Within the assay, amplification of reference gene primers was used to estimate how many nucleated cells each sample contained. To quantify the absolute abundance of each unique TCRbeta CDR3 rearrangement, sequence reads were collapsed and filtered. Productive Simpson clonality was computed per sample as the square root of Simpson's diversity index over productive rearrangements. TCRdb retrieved this table from immuneACCESS and kept in-frame rearrangements only. Not all clones are present; in checked studies, unresolved V genes account for under half, and no reason is known for the remainder. The DNA was the basis for D and trimming; V, J and clone size are from that table. Within this sample are about 220,000 clones, with approximately 85% of them counted one time only. The ten largest account for about 4.8% of the sample.

The research as a whole found: How much clinical and demographic metadata was included differed by source and by participant, and the metadata was provided uncurated.

The chain joins TRBV27 to TRBJ1-1; TRBD1 aligns with 9 central bases. The TCR sequence derives from a woman aged 70 to 79 with acute or convalescent COVID-19. Sequencing was carried out using peripheral blood. The DNA sequence follows: TGTGCCAGCAGCGGGACGACAGGGGGACGAAACACTGAAGCTTTCTTT. Translated, this gives CASSGTTGGRNTEAFF.